The clone carrying this T cell receptor beta chain was observed at least ten times. The sample belongs to a study of neurological immune-mediated disorders. Study in general: There were roughly 35 multiple sclerosis patients. Of these, 31 had relapsing-remitting MS and 3 had secondary progressive MS.

The time point here: longitudinal time-point 2. Looked up from germline, CDR1 is LGHDT and CDR2 is YNNKEL (reference sequence). Trimming removed 4 bases at V and 1 base at J, with 14 bases between. The CDR3 runs 16 residues. The cDNA was generated by 5'RACE with 10-nucleotide random UMIs. Over 180 million TCR-beta sequences, together covering 15-18 subjects, were produced by every individual sequencing run that was carried out. TCRdb ran MiXCR on the 5' RACE reads and lists one entry per CDR3 protein. Here the sample spans approximately 80,000 distinct CDR3 sequences, 5.8% being singletons. V is TRBV3-1 and J is TRBJ1-3; D might be TRBD1 (5 bases). The sample taken for sequencing was PBMCs. This receptor was taken from an older woman with multiple sclerosis. CDR3 amino acids: CASSPKGLRSGNTIYF. The CDR3 DNA is TGTGCCAGCAGCCCAAAGGGGCTCAGGTCTGGAAACACCATATATTTT. Combining the CDR3 with reference TRBV3-1 and TRBJ1-3 gives the whole variable domain DTAVSQTPKYLVTQMGNDKSIKCEQNLGHDTMYWYKQDSKKFLKIMFSYNNKELIINETVPNRFSPKSPDKAHLNLHINSLELGDSAVYFCASSPKGLRSGNTIYFGEGSWLTVV.